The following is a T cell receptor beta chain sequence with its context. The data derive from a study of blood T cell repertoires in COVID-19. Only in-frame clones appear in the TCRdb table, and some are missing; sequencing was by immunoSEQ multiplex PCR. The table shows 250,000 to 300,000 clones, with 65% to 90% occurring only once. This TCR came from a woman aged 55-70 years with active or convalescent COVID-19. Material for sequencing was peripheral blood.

CDR3 region: CASSAQPAQGEQFF. The CDR3 DNA follows: TGTGCCAGCAGCGCCCAGCCCGCACAGGGTGAGCAGTTCTTC. The J gene is TRBJ2-1, the V gene TRBV7-2; possible D gene TRBD1, 6 bases. Germline-derived CDR1 and CDR2 are SGHTA and FQGNSA. V lost 5 bases and J lost 9, with 17 bases in between. The CDR3 runs 14 residues.